The T cell receptor beta chain under discussion was sequenced for a study of T cell responses to AZD1222 COVID-19 vaccine. Regarding the study as a whole: Among the donors, most were white British and more were female, and clonal diversity was possibly underestimated. No repertoire was sampled before or during the peak T cell response, only after it. Close to half of spike-specific TCRs reportedly recognize unmutated variant regions.

With respect to this clone: Its antigen is unidentified. The junction departs from the called germline gene at one end, perhaps through a read error.

The CDR3 runs to 18 residues. Method: immunoSEQ multiplex PCR; TCRdb's copy keeps in-frame clones and lacks some. The sample contains roughly 170,000 clones, 90% to 95% of which appear only once. Sequencing was performed on peripheral blood, taken 28 days after the second AZD1222 dose. The rearrangement joins TRBV23-1 to TRBJ2-7; D is possibly TRBD1 or TRBD2 (5 bases each). TRBV23-1 has ORF status, its function being uncertain. The TCR originated in an adult who received the AZD1222 COVID-19 vaccine. CDR3 amino acids: CASSKSASPGTSAYEQYF. CDR3 bases: TGCGCCAGCAGTAAATCCGCCTCCCCCGGGACGTCAGCCTACGAGCAGTACTTC.